The 18 T cell receptor beta chains below were found in one sample sequenced in a study of cytomegalovirus exposure and HLA in healthy donors. This PCR relied on a set of 60 Vbeta primers and 13 Jbeta primers. Using immunoSEQ multiplex PCR, the repertoire was profiled, and TCRdb retains in-frame clones only, with some absent. The sample records approximately 190,000 clones, 78% being singletons. The specimen sequenced was PBMCs. The receptor source for this set is a woman aged 30 to 39 in good health and CMV-seropositive.

The chain joins TRBV6-1 to TRBJ2-1; D may be TRBD1 (5 bases). Germline V gene data show CDR1 as MNHNS and CDR2 as SASEGT. The CDR3 runs to 15 residues. Trimming removed 8 bases from V and 6 bases from J, with 20 bases in between. The CDR3 nucleotides read TGTGCCAGCCCCTTGGGTGGGGCAGTGTGCAATGAGCAGTTCTTC. Translation gives CASPLGGAVCNEQFF.

This chain uses TRBV2 with TRBJ2-2; 10 nucleotides match TRBD2. The CDR3 covers 14 residues. Germline assignment: CDR1 SNHLY and CDR2 FYNNEI. After removal of 4 bases from V and 8 bases from J, the junction contained 4 bases not matched to a gene. The DNA of the CDR3 is TGTGCCAGCAGTGTAACTAGCGGGACTGGGGAGCTGTTTTTT. Protein product: CASSVTSGTGELFF. The full variable domain, rest sourced from reference TRBV2 and TRBJ2-2, is EPEVTQTPSHQVTQMGQEVILRCVPISNHLYFYWYRQILGQKVEFLVSFYNNEISEKSEIFDDQFSVERPDGSNFTLKIRSTKLEDSAMYFCASSVTSGTGELFFGEGSRLTVL.

The chain recombines TRBV6-1 with TRBJ1-6, with D maybe TRBD1 (6 bases). This CDR3 comprises 15 residues. CDR1 and CDR2 (germline): MNHNS, SASEGT. V shed 9 bases and J shed 2 bases, with 14 bases lying between them. The CDR3 spells CASVQGRAYNSPLHF. In DNA form, the CDR3 reads TGTGCCAGTGTACAGGGAAGAGCCTATAATTCACCCCTCCACTTT.

The chain links TRBV2 to TRBJ2-7, with 8 bases aligning to TRBD1. V was clipped by 5 bases and J by 2 bases; unmatched bases: 5. CDR1 and CDR2 (germline): SNHLY, FYNNEI. The CDR3 is 14 amino acids. CDR3 region: CASSPGQVPYEQYF. DNA for the CDR3: TGTGCCAGCAGTCCGGGACAGGTCCCCTACGAGCAGTACTTC.

This chain connects TRBV2 to TRBJ2-1; 9 bases match TRBD2. The CDR3 sequence is 15 residues long. The germline V gene has CDR1 SNHLY and CDR2 FYNNEI. The junction had 3 bases not matched to a gene; V was cut back by 6 bases and J by 0 bases. The CDR3 DNA reads TGTGCCAGCAGCGATAGCGGGGGCTCCTACAATGAGCAGTTCTTC. It codes for CASSDSGGSYNEQFF. The full variable domain, its missing parts supplied by reference TRBV2 and TRBJ2-1, is EPEVTQTPSHQVTQMGQEVILRCVPISNHLYFYWYRQILGQKVEFLVSFYNNEISEKSEIFDDQFSVERPDGSNFTLKIRSTKLEDSAMYFCASSDSGGSYNEQFFGPGTRLTVL.

This sequence joins TRBV5-4 and TRBJ2-2, with no clear D. V was cut by 4 bases and J by 3 bases, with 7 bases left in between. The germline CDR1 and CDR2 sequences are SGHNT and YYREEE (reference sequence). This CDR3 region has 13 residues. The CDR3 nucleotides read TGTGCCAGCAGCCATCAGTACACCGGGGAGCTGTTTTTT. Its translation is CASSHQYTGELFF.

The V gene is TRBV7-2, the J gene TRBJ2-2; 13 nucleotides line up with TRBD2. V dropped 4 bases and J dropped 3; count of bases not matched to a gene: 8. Germline-derived CDR1 and CDR2 are SGHTA and FQGNSA. The CDR3 contains 18 residues. CDR3 coding DNA: TGTGCCAGCAGCTCCCCCGGGACTAGCGGGGCTCACACCGGGGAGCTGTTTTTT. Protein sequence: CASSSPGTSGAHTGELFF.

The DNA of the CDR3 is TGTGCCAGCAGCGTAGGACAGAGCCTCTCTGGAAACACCATATATTTT. As protein: CASSVGQSLSGNTIYF. The rearrangement links TRBV9 to TRBJ1-3; a weak D match, TRBD1 (5 bases). Germline V gene data show CDR1 as SGDLS and CDR2 as YYNGEE. The V gene lost 0 bases and the J gene lost 0 bases, with 10 bases spanning the gap. CDR3 length: 16 residues.

The rearrangement joins TRBV5-1 to TRBJ1-1; TRBD1 aligns across 9 bases. Germline assignment: CDR1 SGHRS and CDR2 YFSETQ. With V trimmed by 4 bases and J by 6 bases, 7 bases remained unmatched. CDR3 size: 14 residues. The CDR3 sequence: CASSATGQGAEAFF. CDR3 nucleotides: TGCGCCAGCAGCGCCACGGGACAGGGCGCTGAAGCTTTCTTT.

The genes are TRBV11-2 and TRBJ1-1, with D perhaps matching TRBD1 (6 bases). V lost 5 bases to trimming and J lost 1 base, with 17 bases between them. The CDR3 extends over 16 amino acids. Looked up from germline, CDR1 is SGHAT and CDR2 is FQNNGV. CDR3 sequence: CASSLLRGPGNTEAFF. The DNA of the CDR3 is TGTGCCAGCAGCCTTCTCAGGGGACCGGGGAACACTGAAGCTTTCTTT.

This clone was seen only a few times. The rearrangement links TRBV7-2 to TRBJ2-7, with D possibly being TRBD2 (6 bases). Germline CDR1 SGHTA, CDR2 FQGNSA. The CDR3 runs to 16 residues. V lost 4 bases and J 4 bases, leaving 20 bases between the germline ends. In DNA, the CDR3 is TGTGCCAGCAGCTCTGATTCCGGGACTGGACGTTACGAGCAGTACTTC. It is translated as CASSSDSGTGRYEQYF.

The gene calls are TRBV12-5 and TRBJ1-1; 7 bases map to TRBD1. The J segment lost 8 bases and the V segment lost 1 base, leaving 4 bases of the junction unmatched. The V gene's germline CDR1 is LGHNT and CDR2 FRNRAP. This CDR3 contains 13 residues. The CDR3 DNA reads as TGTGCTAGTGGTTTGGCACCGGGACAGGAAGCTTTCTTT. Its protein product is CASGLAPGQEAFF. Together with reference TRBV12-5 and TRBJ1-1, the CDR3 gives the full variable domain: DARVTQTPRHKVTEMGQEVTMRCQPILGHNTVFWYRQTMMQGLELLAYFRNRAPLDDSGMPKDRFSAEMPDATLATLKIQPSEPRDSAVYFCASGLAPGQEAFFGQGTRLTVV.

The rearrangement uses TRBV27 and TRBJ1-3, with 8 bases aligning to TRBD1. The V gene end was trimmed by 5 bases and the J gene end by 7 bases; junction bases not matched to a gene: 16. Germline V gene sequence: CDR1 MNHEY, CDR2 SMNVEV (reference sequence). The CDR3 is 17 amino acids. CDR3 coding DNA: TGTGCCAGCAGTCCCGGGACAGGAGGGATAAATCGGAACACCATATATTTT. It codes for CASSPGTGGINRNTIYF.

V gene TRBV5-1 combines with J gene TRBJ1-1; no definite D call. Germline CDR1 reads SGHRS; CDR2 reads YFSETQ. Trimming left V 0 bases short and J 1 base short, with 7 bases between. The CDR3 runs to 14 residues. For the CDR3, the DNA is TGCGCCAGCAGCTTGGGGCCAACGAACACTGAAGCTTTCTTT. This sequence encodes CASSLGPTNTEAFF.

The genes are TRBV5-1 and TRBJ1-4; TRBD1 agrees at 7 bases. J was trimmed by 4 bases and V by 4 bases; bases with no gene match: 7. Germline-derived CDR1 and CDR2 are SGHRS and YFSETQ. CDR3 size: 15 residues. The CDR3 DNA reads as TGCGCCAGCAGCAGCGGACAGGCCTATAATGAAAAACTGTTTTTT. The encoded protein is CASSSGQAYNEKLFF.

The chain employs TRBV21-1 and TRBJ1-5; the table's D gene call, TRBD1, was not cross checked with the DNA. TRBV21-1 is given as a pseudogene. This CDR3 comprises 14 residues. CDR3 amino acids: CASSRTGTNQPQHF. DNA for the CDR3: TGTGCCAGCAGCCGGACAGGGACCAATCAGCCCCAGCATTTT.

CDR3 region: CAWSGGGGTNSSYNEQFF. Written as DNA, the CDR3 is TGTGCCTGGAGTGGAGGGGGAGGGACTAATAGCTCCTACAATGAGCAGTTCTTC. The V call is TRBV30, the J call TRBJ2-1; weak D call: TRBD2 (7 bases). V gave up 1 base and J gave up 0 bases, with 19 bases separating them. CDR3 size: 18 residues. Germline V gene sequence: CDR1 GTSNPN, CDR2 SVGIG (reference sequence).

The chain links TRBV11-2 to TRBJ1-2, with D possibly TRBD1 on 5 matching bases. Per the germline V gene, CDR1 is SGHAT and CDR2 is FQNNGV. This CDR3 has 13 residues. The ends were cut back, 6 bases at V and 6 bases at J, with 14 bases in the middle. The CDR3 reads CASSRDFPNGYTF. DNA of the CDR3: TGTGCCAGCAGTCGGGACTTTCCGAATGGCTACACCTTC.